The 10 T cell receptor beta chains listed next were all sequenced from one sample in a study of CD8 T cells in Susac syndrome. Random hexamers primed reverse transcription of about 0.5 to 1 ug RNA. TCRdb analysed the immunoSEQ multiplex PCR reads with MiXCR anew, one entry per CDR3 protein. This sample has some 120,000 distinct CDR3 sequences, with less than 95% found just once. The material sequenced was CD4+ T cells from PBMCs. The receptors originated from a human donor with multiple sclerosis.

V is TRBV30 and J is TRBJ2-7; TRBD2 is a possible D gene (6 bases). The CDR3 has 13 amino acids. Deletions cut 5 bases from V and 2 bases from J, with 13 bases between. In germline, CDR1 is GTSNPN, CDR2 SVGIG (reference sequence). As DNA, the CDR3 is TGTGCCTGGGCCAACGGGGGTCCCTACGAGCAGTACTTC. Translated, it gives CAWANGGPYEQYF.

In DNA, the CDR3 is TGCGCCAGCACCCCAGGACGGGTACCCTACGAGCAGTACTTC. As protein: CASTPGRVPYEQYF. The V gene is TRBV5-1, the J gene TRBJ2-7, with no clear D. V was cut by 6 bases and J by 2 bases, with 15 bases left in between. The CDR3 has 14 amino acids. Germline values: CDR1 SGHRS, CDR2 YFSETQ.

The rearrangement links TRBV29-1 to TRBJ2-5; 9 positions match TRBD2. The CDR3 sequence is 14 residues long. From germline, CDR1 is SQVTM and CDR2 ANQGSEA. Trimming cost V 7 bases and J 1 base; bases outside gene matches: 7. The CDR3 bases are TGCAGCGCCTCTCTAGCGGGGCCCCAAGAGACCCAGTACTTC. It translates to CSASLAGPQETQYF.

The V gene is TRBV29-1, the J gene TRBJ2-1, with 10 bases aligning to TRBD2. CDR3 size: 16 residues. With 7 bases clipped from V and 6 bases from J, the junction kept 15 bases outside the gene matches. CDR1 is SQVTM, CDR2 ANQGSEA, per germline. CDR3 DNA: TGCAGCGCCCAACTGTTAGGGAGCGGGAGGGCCAATGAGCAGTTCTTC. Translating it yields CSAQLLGSGRANEQFF.

The CDR3 loop reads CSVGGATGFHTGELFF. CDR3 sequence (DNA): TGCAGCGTGGGAGGCGCGACAGGATTTCACACCGGGGAGCTGTTTTTT. The V gene is TRBV29-1, the J gene TRBJ2-2; either TRBD1 or TRBD2 may supply D (6 bases each). The V gene lost 6 bases and the J gene lost 3 bases, with 20 bases spanning the gap. CDR3 length: 16 amino acids. The germline V gene has CDR1 SQVTM and CDR2 ANQGSEA.

This chain links TRBV15 with TRBJ2-3; the D gene is possibly TRBD1 (6 bases). The CDR3 totals 18 residues. Trimming removed 5 bases from V and 0 bases from J, with 21 bases in between. Per the germline V gene, CDR1 is LNHNV and CDR2 is YYDKDF (reference sequence). The CDR3 loop is CATSRRSVGGQSTDTQYF. CDR3 DNA: TGTGCCACCAGCCGAAGATCGGTTGGCGGACAGAGCACAGATACGCAGTATTTT.

The chain combines TRBV15 with TRBJ1-2; D is undetermined. The CDR3 spans 13 residues. Looked up from germline, CDR1 is LNHNV and CDR2 is YYDKDF (reference sequence). V was cut by 0 bases and J by 6 bases, with 8 bases left in between. The CDR3 nucleotides are TGTGCCACCAGCAGAGATCAGCAAAATGGCTACACCTTC. Its translation is CATSRDQQNGYTF.

The rearrangement joins TRBV3-1 to TRBJ1-1; possibly TRBD1 for D (5 bases). Trimming took 0 bases from V and 3 from J, leaving 11 bases between them. This CDR3 is built from 15 residues. Germline V gene data show CDR1 as LGHDT and CDR2 as YNNKEL (reference sequence). CDR3 DNA: TGTGCCAGCAGCCAAGAAGGGAAGGGGTACACTGAAGCTTTCTTT. Its protein is CASSQEGKGYTEAFF.

The chain has TRBV29-1 and TRBJ2-3; D gene unclear. Germline loops: CDR1 SQVTM, CDR2 ANQGSEA. V was pared by 3 bases and J by 2 bases, with 12 bases between. The CDR3 is 14 residues long. The DNA for the CDR3 is TGCAGCGTTGAGCGAGAGGATCTCACAGATACGCAGTATTTT. It translates to CSVEREDLTDTQYF.

The V and J genes are TRBV15 and TRBJ2-1, with D possibly being TRBD2 (6 bases). This CDR3 region has 16 residues. Per the germline V gene, CDR1 is LNHNV and CDR2 is YYDKDF (reference sequence). The V end was cut by 0 bases, the J end by 7 bases, with 16 bases between. CDR3 sequence (DNA): TGTGCCACCAGCAGAGATAATACGGGAGTGGGGAATGAGCAGTTCTTC. This sequence encodes CATSRDNTGVGNEQFF.